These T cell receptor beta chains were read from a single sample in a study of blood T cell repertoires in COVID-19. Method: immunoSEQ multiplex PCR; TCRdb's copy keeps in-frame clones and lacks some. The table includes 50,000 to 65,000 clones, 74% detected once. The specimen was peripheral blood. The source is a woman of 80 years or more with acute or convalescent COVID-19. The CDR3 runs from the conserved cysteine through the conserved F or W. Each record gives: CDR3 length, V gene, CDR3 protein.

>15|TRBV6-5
CASSYSRATTGELFF
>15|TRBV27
CASSLIAGGPYEQYF
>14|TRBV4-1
CASQDRGNTGELFF
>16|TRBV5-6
CASSFVSGGGYNEQFF
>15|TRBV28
CASSLVGTRNNEQFF
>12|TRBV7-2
CASSLLSNEQFF
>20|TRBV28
CASTSTLDRGRINGGTEQYF
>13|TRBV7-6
CASSADLNTEAFF
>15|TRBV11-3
CASSRGLAGGSEQFF
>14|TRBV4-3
CASSRGAGAYEQYF
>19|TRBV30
CAWSALGGAGGLSTDTQYF
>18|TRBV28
CASTGGGDPQGNYYEQYF
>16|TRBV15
CATSPLISGGSWSQYF
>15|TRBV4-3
CASSPGQGSATEAFF
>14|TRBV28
CASSLTGSSEKLFF
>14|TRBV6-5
CASSYLPRGSTQYF
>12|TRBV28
CASTGQPYEQYF
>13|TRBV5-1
CASSLTANTEAFF
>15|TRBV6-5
CATRIQGAGNSPLHF
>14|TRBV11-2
CASSLNRGANEQFF
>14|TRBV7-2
CASSPRGGSREAFF
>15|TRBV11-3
CASSLDRAYTYEQYF
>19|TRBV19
CASSIGTSGRASFTGELFF
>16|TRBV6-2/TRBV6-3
CASSYGGTPRTYGYTF
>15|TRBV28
CASTLLAGSGNTIYF
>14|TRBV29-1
CSVMLAGHYNEQFF
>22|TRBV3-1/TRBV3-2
CASSHRNLGIGGLAGSYNEQFF
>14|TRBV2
CASGKDRGRETQYF
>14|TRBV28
CASSLLTSNEKLFF
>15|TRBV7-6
CASSPLAGATNEQFF
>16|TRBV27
CASSHQPPGLRGIQYF
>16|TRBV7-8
CASSLRAGGALGGYTF
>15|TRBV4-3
CASSQGVRDTGELFF
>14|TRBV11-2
CASSPLGQGYGYTF
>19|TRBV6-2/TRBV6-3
CASSYNQREGRGAKNIQYF
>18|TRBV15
CATSRDRSPSGFYNEQFF
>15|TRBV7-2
CASSLTGWYQETQYF
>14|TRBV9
CASSVKGINSPLHF
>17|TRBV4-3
CASSQDRAPGGVYEQYF
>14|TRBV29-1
CSVSLVAAAGELFF
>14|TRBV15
CATSRDQGDTEAFF
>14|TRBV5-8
CASSSRQGLNGYTF
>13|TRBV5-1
CASSIRAGTEAFF
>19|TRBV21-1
CASSKPGGTYYSNTGELFF
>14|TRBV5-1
CASSLDGEVGGYTF
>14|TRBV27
CASSLSRIIDTQYF
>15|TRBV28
CASSYLAGGNNEQFF